This entry lists 2 T cell receptor beta chains sequenced from one sample in a study of cytomegalovirus exposure and HLA in healthy donors. Repertoires were generated with immunoSEQ multiplex PCR, while TCRdb's copy carries only in-frame clones and drops some. The sample lists approximately 150,000 clones, around four fifths seen once, with 2% to 2.5% in the top ten. The sequencing input was PBMCs. The receptors derive from a man aged 30 to 45 in good health and CMV-seropositive.

This clone was seen just once. The chain couples TRBV9 to TRBJ1-1; weak D call: TRBD1 (5 bases). The CDR3 length is 11 residues. Germline CDR1 and CDR2: SGDLS and YYNGEE. Trimming pared 5 bases from V and 6 bases from J, leaving 8 bases between. The CDR3 sequence is CASSQGSEAFF. The CDR3 DNA follows: TGTGCCAGCAGTCAGGGATCTGAAGCTTTCTTT.

The V call is TRBV7-2, the J call TRBJ2-3; 11 bases map to TRBD2. This CDR3 region has 17 residues. Germline trimming cut 1 base from V and 2 bases from J; bases unmatched to any gene: 5. Germline V gene sequence: CDR1 SGHTA, CDR2 FQGNSA. The CDR3 reads CASSLEGLADITDTQYF. In nucleotides, the CDR3 is TGTGCCAGCAGCTTAGAGGGACTAGCGGATATCACAGATACGCAGTATTTT.